This T cell receptor (beta chain) was documented in a study of shared clonotypes between healthy human individuals. Study information: A donor's plate count was three for CD4 naive and three for CD4 memory; CD8 naive had two and CD8 memory one.

General study findings and limits: The genetic and exposure-history diversity represented was limited by few donors.

To note about this clone: Its cognate antigen is unknown.

An even split of each subset's genomic DNA across several immunoSEQ plates was performed. Here immunoSEQ multiplex PCR was the method, and the copy in TCRdb shows in-frame clones only, minus some. The data hold hundreds of thousands of clones, with just over 90% observed a single time. It was CD45RO-negative cells, positively selected for CCR7, that made up naive CD8 cells, with terminally differentiated effector memory CD45RA+ cells excluded. Adult donors, all healthy and HIV-negative, had no recent acute infections or vaccinations. Looked up from germline, CDR1 is SGHKS and CDR2 is YYEKEE (reference sequence). The CDR3 is 16 amino acids. The ends were cut back, 4 bases at V and 0 bases at J, with 17 bases in the middle.

Sequencing was performed on naive CD8+ T cells sorted from blood. This chain uses TRBV5-5 with TRBJ2-7; D perhaps matches TRBD1 (5 bases). The clonotype comes from a man aged 25 to 40 in good health. The CDR3 protein is CASSQLGQGPSYEQYF. DNA of the CDR3: TGTGCCAGCAGCCAGCTTGGGCAGGGCCCCTCCTACGAGCAGTACTTC.